These 16 T cell receptor beta chains were sequenced from one sample in a study of T cell responses to AZD1222 COVID-19 vaccine. Assay used: immunoSEQ multiplex PCR; TCRdb lists only in-frame clones, some missing. The table includes 140,000 to 150,000 clones, 92% detected once. This specimen consisted of peripheral blood, obtained on day 0 of AZD1222 vaccination. Receptors were obtained from an adult in good health.

The CDR3 DNA reads as TGTGCCAGTAGTAAAAGAGGACTGCCCTTGGGGGAAAAACTGTTTTTT. Its protein is CASSKRGLPLGEKLFF. The chain employs TRBV19 and TRBJ1-4; D unresolved. V lost 4 bases to trimming and J lost 8 bases, with 20 bases between them. The V gene's germline CDR1 is LNHDA and CDR2 SQIVND (reference sequence). This CDR3 comprises 16 residues. Filled out from reference TRBV19 and TRBJ1-4, the complete variable domain reads DGGITQSPKYLFRKEGQNVTLSCEQNLNHDAMYWYRQDPGQGLRLIYYSQIVNDFQKGDIAEGYSVSREKKESFPLTVTSAQKNPTAFYLCASSKRGLPLGEKLFFGSGTQLSVL.

The chain carries TRBV29-1 and TRBJ1-4; TRBD1 matches 7 bases. The V segment lost 4 bases and the J segment 8 bases; nucleotides outside the gene matches: 7. CDR3 length equals 13 residues. CDR1 and CDR2 from the germline V gene are SQVTM and ANQGSEA. The CDR3 DNA is TGCAGCGTTGGTGGTAGGGGGCAAGAAAAACTGTTTTTT. As protein: CSVGGRGQEKLFF.

This chain links TRBV19 with TRBJ2-2; 8 positions agree with TRBD1. Trimming took 0 bases from V and 3 from J; bases not matched to a gene: 3. Germline CDR1 and CDR2: LNHDA and SQIVND (reference sequence). The CDR3 sequence is 16 residues long. The CDR3 region is CASSIDQGAYTGELFF. As DNA, the CDR3 is TGTGCCAGTAGTATAGATCAGGGGGCGTACACCGGGGAGCTGTTTTTT.

The rearrangement joins TRBV10-2 to TRBJ2-1; TRBD2 matches at 7 bases. V lost 0 bases and J lost 2; bases outside the gene matches: 10. Germline-derived CDR1 and CDR2 are WSHSY and SAAADI. The CDR3 contains 18 residues. As DNA, the CDR3 is TGCGCCAGCAGTGAGTCGGGGCTAGCGGTCAAAGCCTACAATGAGCAGTTCTTC. Protein sequence: CASSESGLAVKAYNEQFF.

The chain is built from TRBV19 and TRBJ2-7; TRBD1 matches 10 bases. V dropped 6 bases and J dropped 6; count of bases not matched to a gene: 8. Germline loops: CDR1 LNHDA, CDR2 SQIVND (reference sequence). This CDR3 is 14 amino acids long. The CDR3 spells CASRSPGQGLEQYF. The CDR3 nucleotides are TGTGCCAGTAGATCCCCGGGACAGGGGCTCGAGCAGTACTTC.

The rearrangement links TRBV10-2 to TRBJ2-7; D perhaps matches TRBD2 (5 bases). CDR1 and CDR2 from the germline V gene are WSHSY and SAAADI. The CDR3 is made up of 13 amino acids. Trimming took 6 bases from V and 6 from J, leaving 15 bases between them. The CDR3 coding sequence is TGCGCCAGCAGCAAAGTCGGGGTTACCGAGCAGTACTTC. It is translated as CASSKVGVTEQYF.

The gene calls are TRBV5-1 and TRBJ1-3, with 7 bases lining up with TRBD1. Losses at the gene ends were 4 bases for V and 1 base for J; bases not matched to a gene: 2. Per germline, CDR1 SGHRS and CDR2 YFSETQ. The CDR3 is 14 amino acids. This chain's CDR3 is CASSQDRSGNTIYF. The CDR3 DNA reads as TGCGCCAGCAGCCAGGACAGGTCTGGAAACACCATATATTTT.

The chain couples TRBV6-2 or TRBV6-3 to TRBJ2-2; D call uncertain. Per germline, CDR1 MNHEY and CDR2 SVGEGT. The V end was cut by 2 bases, the J end by 4 bases, with 14 bases between. The CDR3 loop spans 16 amino acids. CDR3 in amino acids: CASSYLPSRPTGELFF. For the CDR3, the DNA is TGTGCCAGCAGTTACCTACCTTCGCGCCCCACCGGGGAGCTGTTTTTT.

The chain joins TRBV30 to TRBJ2-5, with D possibly called TRBD1 or TRBD2 (6 bases each). There are 14 residues in the CDR3. The germline V gene has CDR1 GTSNPN and CDR2 SVGIG (reference sequence). Trimming removed 0 bases from V and 6 bases from J, with 14 bases in between. The CDR3 here is CAWSVPGAGKTQYF. CDR3 nucleotides: TGTGCCTGGAGTGTACCGGGGGCCGGGAAGACCCAGTACTTC.

The genes are TRBV14 and TRBJ2-6, with D possibly TRBD1 on 6 matching bases. Trimming took 5 bases from V and 2 from J, leaving 10 bases between them. There are 15 residues in the CDR3. The germline V gene has CDR1 SGHDN and CDR2 FVKESK. In nucleotides, the CDR3 is TGTGCCAGCAGCTTACAGGGCGCTGGGGCCAACGTCCTGACTTTC. It codes for CASSLQGAGANVLTF.

The J gene is TRBJ2-7, the V gene TRBV28; 8 nucleotides align to TRBD1. Germline lookup yields CDR1 MDHEN and CDR2 SYDVKM. The CDR3 extends over 15 amino acids. Unmatched junction bases numbered 10, after V lost 6 bases and J lost 3 bases. Written as DNA, the CDR3 is TGTGCCAGCAGGGCCCCAGGGGGCAGGGTCTACGAGCAGTACTTC. This translates into CASRAPGGRVYEQYF.

The rearrangement joins TRBV14 to TRBJ2-5, with D unresolved. Trimming removed 0 bases at V and 10 bases at J, with 15 bases between. Germline V lookup: CDR1 SGHDN, CDR2 FVKESK. The CDR3 sequence is 14 residues long. The CDR3 DNA reads TGTGCCAGCAGCCAAGAATTCTCCAGAAAAGTCCAGTACTTC. It translates to CASSQEFSRKVQYF.

This clone is a singleton in its sample. The rearrangement links TRBV3-1 (or the pseudogene TRBV3-2) to TRBJ2-7; D uncertain. Germline V CDR1 and CDR2: LGHDT, YNNKEL (reference sequence). The V end lost 5 bases, the J end lost 1 base, and 9 bases lay between the germline ends. The CDR3 is 13 amino acids. The CDR3, as DNA: TGTGCCAGCAGCGACTGGGCTTCCTACGAGCAGTACTTC. Its protein product is CASSDWASYEQYF.

This clone has just one count. V usage is TRBV11-3 and J usage is TRBJ1-1; D remains unclear. CDR1 is SGHNT and CDR2 is YENEEA in the germline V gene. V lost 3 bases to trimming and J lost 1 base, with 0 bases between them. The CDR3 spans 11 residues. The CDR3 sequence: CASSLNTEAFF. The CDR3 DNA follows: TGTGCCAGCAGCTTGAACACTGAAGCTTTCTTT.

The rearrangement joins TRBV2 to TRBJ1-4; no clear D. Trimming took off 4 bases at V and 8 bases at J, with 5 bases between the two ends. Germline V gene data show CDR1 as SNHLY and CDR2 as FYNNEI. This CDR3 region has 11 residues. The CDR3 DNA is TGTGCCAGCAGTGTCTTGGAAAAACTGTTTTTT. This encodes CASSVLEKLFF.

The chain is built from TRBV5-6 and TRBJ2-7; D not certain. Trimming stripped 4 bases from V and 3 bases from J, with 5 bases between. Germline loops: CDR1 SGHDT, CDR2 YYEEEE. This CDR3 spans 11 amino acids. CDR3 amino acids: CASSRSYEQYF. The DNA of the CDR3 is TGTGCCAGCAGCCGGAGCTACGAGCAGTACTTC.